This T cell receptor (beta chain) is drawn from a study of CDR3 diversity in severe acne. TCRdb called the PCR reads again in MiXCR, with one record for every CDR3 protein. This table has more than 85,000 distinct CDR3 sequences, 45% to 55% appearing once. Sequencing input: blood. This receptor was taken from a male donor with severe acne vulgaris.

The CDR3 here is CSASTRPTSDTQYF. CDR3 nucleotides: TGCAGTGCAAGCACCCGACCAACATCAGATACGCAGTATTTT. This chain joins TRBV20-1 and TRBJ2-3; no definite D call. Germline V gives CDR1 DFQATT, CDR2 SNEGSKA (reference sequence). CDR3 length equals 14 residues. V was clipped by 6 bases and J by 4 bases, with 17 bases between them.